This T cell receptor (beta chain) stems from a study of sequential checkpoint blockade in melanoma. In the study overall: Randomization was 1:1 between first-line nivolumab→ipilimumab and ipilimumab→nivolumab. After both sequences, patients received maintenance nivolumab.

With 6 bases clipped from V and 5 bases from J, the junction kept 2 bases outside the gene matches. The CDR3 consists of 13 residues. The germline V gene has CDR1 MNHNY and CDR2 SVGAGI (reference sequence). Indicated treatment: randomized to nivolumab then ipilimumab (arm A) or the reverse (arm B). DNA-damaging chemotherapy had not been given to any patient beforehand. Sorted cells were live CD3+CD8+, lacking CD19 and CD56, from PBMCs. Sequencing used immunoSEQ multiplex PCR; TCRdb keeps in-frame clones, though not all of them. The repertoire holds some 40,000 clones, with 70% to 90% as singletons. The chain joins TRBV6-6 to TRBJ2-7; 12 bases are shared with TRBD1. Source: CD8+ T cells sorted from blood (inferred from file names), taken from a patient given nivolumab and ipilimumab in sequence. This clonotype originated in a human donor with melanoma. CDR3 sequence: CASRGTGGDEQYF. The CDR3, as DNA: TGTGCCAGCAGGGGGACAGGGGGCGACGAGCAGTACTTC.